The clone carrying this T cell receptor beta chain was seen more than once but under ten times. Antigen unknown. These data originate in a study of T cell repertoires in cytomegalovirus infection. Background on the study: Recently identified HLA-C-restricted CMV epitopes and well-studied HLA-B-restricted CMV epitopes were used by the study. Public TCR beta signatures indicated both CMV infection and matching HLA type. The study's findings and limits: Public TCR beta family frequency separated CMV-and-HLA carriers, including in an independent cohort. CMV-specific TCR beta clonotypes restricted by HLA-C dominated the ex vivo response.

TCRdb reprocessed the reads with MiXCR, giving one entry per CDR3 protein. The repertoire consists of around 540,000 distinct CDR3 sequences, with around 35% occurring once and the leading ten covering roughly a sixth. The V end lost 5 bases, the J end lost 3 bases, and 14 bases lay between the germline ends. This CDR3 comprises 16 residues. Sample: cultured PBMCs, taken from culture after CMV antigen stimulation. The rearrangement uses TRBV12-3 or TRBV12-4 and TRBJ2-6, with D perhaps matching TRBD1 (6 bases). The sequence was collected from a human donor in good health (CMV status not recorded). Some clones in this sample may be carry-over from other donors' samples. This CDR3 reads CASSLSGVYGANVLTF. The CDR3 region has the DNA TGTGCCAGCAGTCTCTCAGGGGTTTATGGGGCCAACGTCCTGACTTTC.